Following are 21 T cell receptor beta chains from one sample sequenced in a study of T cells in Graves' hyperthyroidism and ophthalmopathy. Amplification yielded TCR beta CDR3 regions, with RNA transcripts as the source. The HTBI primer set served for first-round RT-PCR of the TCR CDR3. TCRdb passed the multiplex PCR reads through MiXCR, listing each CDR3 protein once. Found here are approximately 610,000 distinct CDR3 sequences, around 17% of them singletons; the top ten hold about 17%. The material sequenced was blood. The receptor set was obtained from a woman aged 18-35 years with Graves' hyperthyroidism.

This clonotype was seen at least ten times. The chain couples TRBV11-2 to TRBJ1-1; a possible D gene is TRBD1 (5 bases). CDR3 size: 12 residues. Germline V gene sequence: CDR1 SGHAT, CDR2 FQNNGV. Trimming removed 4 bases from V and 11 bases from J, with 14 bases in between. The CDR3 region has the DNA TGTGCCAGCAGCTCCGACAGAGTTGAGGCTTTCTTT. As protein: CASSSDRVEAFF.

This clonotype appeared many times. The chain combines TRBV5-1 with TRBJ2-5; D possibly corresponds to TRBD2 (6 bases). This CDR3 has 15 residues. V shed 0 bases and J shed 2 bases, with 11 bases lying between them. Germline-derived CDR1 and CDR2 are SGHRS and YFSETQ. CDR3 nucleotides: TGCGCCAGCAGCTTGGGAGGAGGGACTCAAGAGACCCAGTACTTC. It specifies CASSLGGGTQETQYF.

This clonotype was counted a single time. CDR3 DNA sequence: TGTGCCAGCAGACTTAAGGGGATCGGGGGAGCTTTCTTT. Amino acid sequence: CASRLKGIGGAFF. The V call is TRBV12-3 or TRBV12-4, the J call TRBJ1-1, with a possible D match to TRBD1 (5 bases). This CDR3 is 13 amino acids long. Between the trimmed V and J ends, which lost 6 bases and 10 bases, there was a span of 18 bases.

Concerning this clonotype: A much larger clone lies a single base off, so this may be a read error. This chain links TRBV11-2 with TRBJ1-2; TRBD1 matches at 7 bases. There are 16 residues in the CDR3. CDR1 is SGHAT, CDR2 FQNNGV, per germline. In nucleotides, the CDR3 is TGTGCCAGCAGCTTAGCCCCCGGGCAGGGGGTCTATGGCTGCACCTTC. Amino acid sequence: CASSLAPGQGVYGCTF.

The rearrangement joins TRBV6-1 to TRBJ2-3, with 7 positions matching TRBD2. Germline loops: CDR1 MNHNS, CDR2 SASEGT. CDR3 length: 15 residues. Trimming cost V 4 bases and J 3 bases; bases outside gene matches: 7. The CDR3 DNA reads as TGTGCCAGCAGTGCCGGGGAGGGGTCTACAGATACGCAGTATTTT. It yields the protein CASSAGEGSTDTQYF.

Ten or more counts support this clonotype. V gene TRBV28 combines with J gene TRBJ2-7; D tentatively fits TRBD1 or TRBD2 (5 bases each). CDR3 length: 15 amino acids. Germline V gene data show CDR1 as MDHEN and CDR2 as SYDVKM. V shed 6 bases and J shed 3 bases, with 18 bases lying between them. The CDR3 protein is CASSPTGTAIYEQYF. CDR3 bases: TGTGCCAGCAGCCCTACCGGGACGGCGATCTACGAGCAGTACTTC.

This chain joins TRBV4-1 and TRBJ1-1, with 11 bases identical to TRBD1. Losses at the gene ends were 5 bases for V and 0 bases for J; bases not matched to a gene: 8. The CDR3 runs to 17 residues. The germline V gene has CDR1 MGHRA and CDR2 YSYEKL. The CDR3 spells CASSGRDRGIMNTEAFF. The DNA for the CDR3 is TGCGCCAGCAGCGGCCGGGACAGGGGGATCATGAACACTGAAGCTTTCTTT.

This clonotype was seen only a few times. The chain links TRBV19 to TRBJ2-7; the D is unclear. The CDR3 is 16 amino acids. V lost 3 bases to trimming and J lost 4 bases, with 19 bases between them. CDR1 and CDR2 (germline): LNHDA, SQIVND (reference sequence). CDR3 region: CASSMDGVSLTYEQYF. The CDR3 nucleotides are TGTGCCAGTAGTATGGATGGGGTCAGTCTAACTTACGAGCAGTACTTC.

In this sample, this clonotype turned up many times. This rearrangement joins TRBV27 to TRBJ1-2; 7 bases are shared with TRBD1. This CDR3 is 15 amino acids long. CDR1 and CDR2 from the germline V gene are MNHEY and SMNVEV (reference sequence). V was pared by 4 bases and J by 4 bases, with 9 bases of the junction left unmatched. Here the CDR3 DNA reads TGTGCCAGCAGTTCCCGGACAGGTGCCGGCTATGGCTACACCTTC. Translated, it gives CASSSRTGAGYGYTF.

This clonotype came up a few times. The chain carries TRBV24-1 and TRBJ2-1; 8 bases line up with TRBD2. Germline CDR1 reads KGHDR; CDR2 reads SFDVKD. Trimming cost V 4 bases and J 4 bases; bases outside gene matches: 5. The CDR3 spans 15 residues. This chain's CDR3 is CATSESGRSYNEQFF. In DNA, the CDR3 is TGTGCCACCAGTGAGAGCGGGAGATCATACAATGAGCAGTTCTTC.

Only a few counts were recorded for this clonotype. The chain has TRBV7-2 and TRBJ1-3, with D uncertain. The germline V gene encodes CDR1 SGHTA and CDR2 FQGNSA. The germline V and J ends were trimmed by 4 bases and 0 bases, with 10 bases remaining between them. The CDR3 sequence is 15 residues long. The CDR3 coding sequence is TGTGCCAGCAGCTCCGACGGCTACTCTGGAAACACCATATATTTT. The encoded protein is CASSSDGYSGNTIYF.

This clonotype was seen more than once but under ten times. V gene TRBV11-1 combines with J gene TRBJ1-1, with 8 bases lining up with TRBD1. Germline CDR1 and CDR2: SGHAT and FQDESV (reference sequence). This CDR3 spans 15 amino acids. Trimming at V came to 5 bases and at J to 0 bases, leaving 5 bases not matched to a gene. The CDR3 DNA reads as TGTGCCAGCAGCCTACAACAGGGGGTGAACACTGAAGCTTTCTTT. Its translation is CASSLQQGVNTEAFF.

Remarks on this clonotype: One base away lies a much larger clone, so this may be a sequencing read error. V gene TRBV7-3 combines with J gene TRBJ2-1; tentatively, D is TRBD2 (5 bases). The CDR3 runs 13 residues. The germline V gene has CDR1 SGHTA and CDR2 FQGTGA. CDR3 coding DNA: TGTGACAGCAGCTTATTTCCTGAGGGTGAGCAGTTCTTC. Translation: CDSSLFPEGEQFF. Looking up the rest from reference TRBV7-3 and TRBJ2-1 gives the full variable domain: GAGVSQTPSNKVTEKGKYVELRCDPISGHTALYWYRQSLGQGPEFLIYFQGTGAADDSGLPNDRFFAVRPEGSVSTLKIQRTERGDSAVYLCDSSLFPEGEQFFGPGTRLTVL.

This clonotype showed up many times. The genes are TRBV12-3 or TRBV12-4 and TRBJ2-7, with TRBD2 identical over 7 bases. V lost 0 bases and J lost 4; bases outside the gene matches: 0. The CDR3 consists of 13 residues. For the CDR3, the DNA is TGTGCCAGCAGTTTAGCGGGAGGGTACGAGCAGTACTTC. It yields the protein CASSLAGGYEQYF.

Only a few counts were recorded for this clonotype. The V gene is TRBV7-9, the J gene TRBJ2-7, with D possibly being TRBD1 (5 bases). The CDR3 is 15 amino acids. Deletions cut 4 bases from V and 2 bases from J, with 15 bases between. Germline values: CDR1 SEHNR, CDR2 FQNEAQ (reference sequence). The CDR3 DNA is TGTGCCAGCAGCTCCCCCCAGGGATCCCCCTACGAGCAGTACTTC. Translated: CASSSPQGSPYEQYF. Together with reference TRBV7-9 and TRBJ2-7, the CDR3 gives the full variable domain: DTGVSQNPRHKITKRGQNVTFRCDPISEHNRLYWYRQTLGQGPEFLTYFQNEAQLEKSRLLSDRFSAERPKGSFSTLEIQRTEQGDSAMYLCASSSPQGSPYEQYFGPGTRLTVT.

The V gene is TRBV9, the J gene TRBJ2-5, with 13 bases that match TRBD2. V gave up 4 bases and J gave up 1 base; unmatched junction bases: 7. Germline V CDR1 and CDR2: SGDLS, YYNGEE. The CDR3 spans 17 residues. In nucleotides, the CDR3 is TGTGCCAGCAGCTCCGGAGGACTAGCGGGGGCCCAAGAGACCCAGTACTTC. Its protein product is CASSSGGLAGAQETQYF.

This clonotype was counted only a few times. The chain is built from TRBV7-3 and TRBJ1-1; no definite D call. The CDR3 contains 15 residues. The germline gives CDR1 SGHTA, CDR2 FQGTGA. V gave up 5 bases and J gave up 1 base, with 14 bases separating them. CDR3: CASSPRGRPNTEAFF. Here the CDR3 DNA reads TGTGCCAGCAGCCCCAGAGGAAGACCGAACACTGAAGCTTTCTTT.

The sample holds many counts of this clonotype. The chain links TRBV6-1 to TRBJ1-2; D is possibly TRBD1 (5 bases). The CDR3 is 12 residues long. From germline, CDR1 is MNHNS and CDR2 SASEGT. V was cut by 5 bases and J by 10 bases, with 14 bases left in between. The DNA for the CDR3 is TGTGCCAGCAGTCCCCCGGGCAGGGACTACACCTTC. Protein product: CASSPPGRDYTF.

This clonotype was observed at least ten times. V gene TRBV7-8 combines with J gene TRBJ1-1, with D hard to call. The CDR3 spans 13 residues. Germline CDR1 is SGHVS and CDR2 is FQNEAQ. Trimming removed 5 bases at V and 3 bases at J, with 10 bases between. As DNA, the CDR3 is TGTGCCAGCAGCGGGTGGAGGGACACTGAAGCTTTCTTT. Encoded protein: CASSGWRDTEAFF.

The CDR3 loop is CASSPGGGKTQYF. DNA of the CDR3: TGCGCCAGCAGCCCTGGAGGGGGCAAGACCCAGTACTTC. The chain joins TRBV10-1 to TRBJ2-5, with D perhaps TRBD1 (7 bases). Trimming cost V 6 bases and J 6 bases, with 14 bases left between them. This CDR3 has 13 residues. Germline loops: CDR1 WNHNN, CDR2 SYGVQD (reference sequence).

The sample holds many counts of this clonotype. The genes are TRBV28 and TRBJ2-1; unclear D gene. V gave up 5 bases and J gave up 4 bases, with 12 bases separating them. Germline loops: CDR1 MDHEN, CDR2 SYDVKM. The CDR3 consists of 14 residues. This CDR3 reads CASSPPVDYNEQFF. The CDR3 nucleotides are TGTGCCAGCAGTCCCCCCGTCGATTACAATGAGCAGTTCTTC.